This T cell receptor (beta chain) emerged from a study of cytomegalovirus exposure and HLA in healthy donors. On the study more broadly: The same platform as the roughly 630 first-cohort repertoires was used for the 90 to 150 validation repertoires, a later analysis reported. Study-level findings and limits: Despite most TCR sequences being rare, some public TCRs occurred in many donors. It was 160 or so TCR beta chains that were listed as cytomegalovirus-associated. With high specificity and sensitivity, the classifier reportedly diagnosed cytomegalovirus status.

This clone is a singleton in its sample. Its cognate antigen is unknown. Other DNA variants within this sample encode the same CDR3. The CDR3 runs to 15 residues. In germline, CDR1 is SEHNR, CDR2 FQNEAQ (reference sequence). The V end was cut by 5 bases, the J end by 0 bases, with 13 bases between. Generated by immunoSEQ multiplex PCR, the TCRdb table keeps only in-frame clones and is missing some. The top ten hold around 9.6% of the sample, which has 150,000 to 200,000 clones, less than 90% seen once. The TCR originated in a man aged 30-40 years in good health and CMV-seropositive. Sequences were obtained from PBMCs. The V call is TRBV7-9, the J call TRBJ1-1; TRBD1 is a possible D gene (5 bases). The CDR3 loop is CASSPDGTVNTEAFF. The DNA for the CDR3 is TGTGCCAGCAGCCCGGATGGGACTGTGAACACTGAAGCTTTCTTT.